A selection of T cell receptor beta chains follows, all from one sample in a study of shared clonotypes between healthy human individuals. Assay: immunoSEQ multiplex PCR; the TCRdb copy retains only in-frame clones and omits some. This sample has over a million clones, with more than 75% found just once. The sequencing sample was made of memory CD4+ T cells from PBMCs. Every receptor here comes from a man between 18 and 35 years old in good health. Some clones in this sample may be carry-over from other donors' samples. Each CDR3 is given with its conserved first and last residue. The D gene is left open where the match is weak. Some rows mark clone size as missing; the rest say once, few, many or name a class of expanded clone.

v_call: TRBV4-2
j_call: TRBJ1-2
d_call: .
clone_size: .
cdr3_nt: TGTGCCAGCAGCCAAGAAACGGGGTACTATGGCTACACCTTC
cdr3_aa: CASSQETGYYGYTF

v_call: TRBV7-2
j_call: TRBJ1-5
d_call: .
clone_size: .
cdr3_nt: TGTGCCAGCAGCCCTCGTAGCAATCAGCCCCAGCATTTT
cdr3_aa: CASSPRSNQPQHF

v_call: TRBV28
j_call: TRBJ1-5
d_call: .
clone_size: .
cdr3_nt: TGTGCCAGCAGCTCCCTAAAGGGGAATCAGCCCCAGCATTTT
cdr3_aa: CASSSLKGNQPQHF

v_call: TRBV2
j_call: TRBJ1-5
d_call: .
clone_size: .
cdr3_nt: TGTGCCAGCAGTGTCTACCAGACTAATCAGCCCCAGCATTTT
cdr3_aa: CASSVYQTNQPQHF

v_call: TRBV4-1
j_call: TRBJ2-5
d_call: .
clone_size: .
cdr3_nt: TGCGCCAGCAGCCAAGGGGCCAACTCCCAAGAGACCCAGTACTTC
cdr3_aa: CASSQGANSQETQYF

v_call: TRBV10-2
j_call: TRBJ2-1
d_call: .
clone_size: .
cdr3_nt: TGCGCCAGCAGAAATCCGGGATCCCGATATGAGCAGTTCTTC
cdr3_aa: CASRNPGSRYEQFF

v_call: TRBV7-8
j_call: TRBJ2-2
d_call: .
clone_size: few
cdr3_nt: TGTGCCAGCAGCTTCAGGGCGAACACCGGGGAGCTGTTTTTT
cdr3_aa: CASSFRANTGELFF

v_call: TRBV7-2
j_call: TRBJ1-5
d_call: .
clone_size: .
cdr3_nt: TGTGCCAGCAGCGTCGATTCCTCAGGCAATCAGCCCCAGCATTTT
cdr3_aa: CASSVDSSGNQPQHF

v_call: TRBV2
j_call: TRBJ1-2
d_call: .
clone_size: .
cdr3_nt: TGTGCCAGCAGTAATCTCCAGGGGTTCAATGGCTACACCTTC
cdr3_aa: CASSNLQGFNGYTF

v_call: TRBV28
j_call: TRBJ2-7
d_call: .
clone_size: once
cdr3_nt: TGTGCCAGCAGTTTACGAACGGGGAAGGCCTACGAGCAGTACTTC
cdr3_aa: CASSLRTGKAYEQYF

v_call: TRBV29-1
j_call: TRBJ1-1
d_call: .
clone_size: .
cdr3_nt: TGCAGCGTTGAGGGGCCCTTTAATGATCTCACTGAAGCTTTCTTT
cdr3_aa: CSVEGPFNDLTEAFF

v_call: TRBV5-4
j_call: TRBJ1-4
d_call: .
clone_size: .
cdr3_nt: TGTGCCAGCAGCTTGTTTCCAGGGGAAAACGAAAAACTGTTTTTT
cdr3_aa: CASSLFPGENEKLFF

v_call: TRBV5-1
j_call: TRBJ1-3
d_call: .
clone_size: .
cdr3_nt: TGCGCCAGCAGCTTGTACCCAGGGAATGGAAACACCATATATTTT
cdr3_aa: CASSLYPGNGNTIYF

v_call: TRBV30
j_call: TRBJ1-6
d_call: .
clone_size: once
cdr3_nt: TGTGCCTGGAGCTTGGCGGTCGGTTCACCCCTCCACTTT
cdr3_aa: CAWSLAVGSPLHF

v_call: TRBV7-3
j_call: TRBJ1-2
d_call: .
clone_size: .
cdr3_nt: TGTGCCAGCAGCTTGTTGGGTGGGGACGGCTACACCTTC
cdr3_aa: CASSLLGGDGYTF

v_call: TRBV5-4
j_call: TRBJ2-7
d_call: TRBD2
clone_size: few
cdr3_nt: TGTGCCAGCAGCCAAGGACTAGCGGGAGTCGAGCAGTACTTC
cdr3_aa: CASSQGLAGVEQYF

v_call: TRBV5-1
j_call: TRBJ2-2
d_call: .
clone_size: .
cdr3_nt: TGCGCCAGCTGTCGTGGGGCCATGAACACCGGGGAGCTGTTTTTT
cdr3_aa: CASCRGAMNTGELFF

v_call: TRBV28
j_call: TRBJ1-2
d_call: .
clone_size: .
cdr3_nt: TGTGCCAGCAACGACGGGGTGAACTATGGCTACACCTTC
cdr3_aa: CASNDGVNYGYTF

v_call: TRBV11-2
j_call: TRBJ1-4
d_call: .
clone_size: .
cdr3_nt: TGTGCCAGCAGTCAAATGGGGCTAACTAATGAAAAACTGTTTTTT
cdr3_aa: CASSQMGLTNEKLFF

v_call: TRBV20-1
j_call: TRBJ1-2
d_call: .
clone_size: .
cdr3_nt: TGCAGTGCTAGACAATTGTATGGCTACACCTTC
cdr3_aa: CSARQLYGYTF

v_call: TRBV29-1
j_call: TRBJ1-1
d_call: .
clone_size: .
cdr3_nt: TGCAGCGTCAGATTGTCGGGGGACACTGAAGCTTTCTTT
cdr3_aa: CSVRLSGDTEAFF

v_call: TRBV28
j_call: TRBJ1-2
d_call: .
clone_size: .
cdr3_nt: TGTGCCAGCAGCTCCGGGGGCGCGAGAGCTGGCTACACCTTC
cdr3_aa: CASSSGGARAGYTF

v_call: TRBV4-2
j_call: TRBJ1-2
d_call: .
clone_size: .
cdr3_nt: TGTGCCAGCAGCCAAGGGGCGCAGGGCCGTGGCTACACCTTC
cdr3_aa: CASSQGAQGRGYTF

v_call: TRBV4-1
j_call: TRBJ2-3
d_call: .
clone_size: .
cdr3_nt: TGCGCCAGCAGCCAAGACTGGCTCGAGGGGGTTCGAAATACGCAGTATTTT
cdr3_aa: CASSQDWLEGVRNTQYF

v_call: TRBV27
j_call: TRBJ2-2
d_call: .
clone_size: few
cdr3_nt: TGTGCCAGCAGACAGGGGAGGGCCGGGGAGCTGTTTTTT
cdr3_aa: CASRQGRAGELFF

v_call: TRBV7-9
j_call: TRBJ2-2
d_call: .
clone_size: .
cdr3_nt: TGTGCCAGCAGCTTAGCCCGAGCGGGGAACACCGGGGAGCTGTTTTTT
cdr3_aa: CASSLARAGNTGELFF

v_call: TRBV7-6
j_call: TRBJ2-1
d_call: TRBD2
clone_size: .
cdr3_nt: TGTGCCAGCAGCGCCCTCGGGGGTAGCGGGAGGGGTAATGAGCAGTTCTTC
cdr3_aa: CASSALGGSGRGNEQFF

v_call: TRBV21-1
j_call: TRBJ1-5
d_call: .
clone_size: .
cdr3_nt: TGTGCCAGCAGCCTATTCCGCAGAAACAGCAATCAGCCCCAGCATTTT
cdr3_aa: CASSLFRRNSNQPQHF

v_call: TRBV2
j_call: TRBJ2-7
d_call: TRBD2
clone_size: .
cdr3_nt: TGTGCCAGCAGTGACAAAACGGGAGGGTGGTACGAGCAGTACTTC
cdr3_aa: CASSDKTGGWYEQYF

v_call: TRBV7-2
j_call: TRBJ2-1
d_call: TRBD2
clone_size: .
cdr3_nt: TGTGCCAGCAGCGCGCGACCGGGACTAGCGGGAAAGCGGGAGCAGTTCTTC
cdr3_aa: CASSARPGLAGKREQFF

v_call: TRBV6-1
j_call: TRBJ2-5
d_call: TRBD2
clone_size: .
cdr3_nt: TGTGCCAGCAGTGAAGCGGGCGGGAGTGGAGAGACCCAGTACTTC
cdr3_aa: CASSEAGGSGETQYF

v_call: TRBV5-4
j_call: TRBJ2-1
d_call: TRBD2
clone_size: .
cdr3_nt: TGTGCCAGCAGCGATAGCGGGAGACCCTACAATGAGCAGTTCTTC
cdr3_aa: CASSDSGRPYNEQFF

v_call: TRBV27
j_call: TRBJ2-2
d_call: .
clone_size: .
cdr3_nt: TGTGCCAGCAGCACCTATGGGGTCGCGGGAACCGGGGAGCTGTTTTTT
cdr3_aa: CASSTYGVAGTGELFF

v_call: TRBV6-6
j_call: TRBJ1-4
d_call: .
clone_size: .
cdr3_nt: TGTGCCAGCAGTTACACACCGGGGTTCCAGGGTGAAAAACTGTTTTTT
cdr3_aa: CASSYTPGFQGEKLFF

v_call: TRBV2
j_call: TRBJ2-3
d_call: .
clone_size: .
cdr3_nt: TGTGCCAGCAGCGCCAGGGGGGCCCCAGGAGATACGCAGTATTTT
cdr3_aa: CASSARGAPGDTQYF

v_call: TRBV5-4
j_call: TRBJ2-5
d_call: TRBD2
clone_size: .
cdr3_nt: TGTGCCAGCAGCGCGGGACTAGCGGAAGAGACCCAGTACTTC
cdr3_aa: CASSAGLAEETQYF

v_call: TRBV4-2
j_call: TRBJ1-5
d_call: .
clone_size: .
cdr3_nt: TGTGCCAGCAGCCAAAGCAGAGGGGACGGTCAGCCCCAGCATTTT
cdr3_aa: CASSQSRGDGQPQHF

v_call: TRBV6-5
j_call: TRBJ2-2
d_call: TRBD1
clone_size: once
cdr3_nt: TGTGCCAGCAGCTCCGGGACAGGCGGATCCGGGGAGCTGTTTTTT
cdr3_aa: CASSSGTGGSGELFF

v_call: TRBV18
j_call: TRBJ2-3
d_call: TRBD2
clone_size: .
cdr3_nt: TGTGCCAGCTCACCCCGACTAGCGGGAAGCAATACAGATACGCAGTATTTT
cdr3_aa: CASSPRLAGSNTDTQYF

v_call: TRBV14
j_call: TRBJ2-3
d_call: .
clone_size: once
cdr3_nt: TGTGCCAGCAGCCATCGCCCAGATACGCAGTATTTT
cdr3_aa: CASSHRPDTQYF

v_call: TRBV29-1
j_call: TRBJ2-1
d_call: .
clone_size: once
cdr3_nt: TGCAGCCTGTGGGCGGCGGAGGGGGGGGATGAGCAGTTCTTC
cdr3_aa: CSLWAAEGGDEQFF

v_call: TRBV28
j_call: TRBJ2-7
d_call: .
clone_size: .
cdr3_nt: TGTGCCAGCAGTGCACAAAGTACCGCCTACGAGCAGTACTTC
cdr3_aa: CASSAQSTAYEQYF

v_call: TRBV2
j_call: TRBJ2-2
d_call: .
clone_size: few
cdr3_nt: TGTGCCAGCAGTGAAAACGGGGTCCCCGGGGAGCTGTTTTTT
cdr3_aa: CASSENGVPGELFF

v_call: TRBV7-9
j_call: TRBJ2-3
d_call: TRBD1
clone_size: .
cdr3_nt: TGTGCCAGCAGGGCCGGGACAGGGGGCCTAGATACGCAGTATTTT
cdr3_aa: CASRAGTGGLDTQYF

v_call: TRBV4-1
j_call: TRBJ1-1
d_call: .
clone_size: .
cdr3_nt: TGCGCCAGCAGCCAAGAAGACGGCAGGAACACTGAAGCTTTCTTT
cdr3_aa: CASSQEDGRNTEAFF

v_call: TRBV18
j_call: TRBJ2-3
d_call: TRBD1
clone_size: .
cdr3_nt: TGTGCCAGCTCGCAAAACCGACAGGGTTCAGATACGCAGTATTTT
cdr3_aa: CASSQNRQGSDTQYF

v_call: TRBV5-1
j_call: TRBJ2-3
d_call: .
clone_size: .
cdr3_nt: TGCGCCAGCAGCTTGGCGGTAGATACGCAGTATTTT
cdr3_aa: CASSLAVDTQYF

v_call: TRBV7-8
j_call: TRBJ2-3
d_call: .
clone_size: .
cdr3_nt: TGTGCCAGCAGCTTCCTGGGAACCACAGATACGCAGTATTTT
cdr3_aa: CASSFLGTTDTQYF

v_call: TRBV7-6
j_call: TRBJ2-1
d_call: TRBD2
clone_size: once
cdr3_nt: TGTGCCAGCAGCTTAAGGTGGGGGACTAGCGGGAACAATGAGCAGTTCTTC
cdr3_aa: CASSLRWGTSGNNEQFF

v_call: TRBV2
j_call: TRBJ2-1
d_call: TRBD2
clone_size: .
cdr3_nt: TGTGCCAGCAGTGAAGGGACTAGCAGCAATGAGCAGTTCTTC
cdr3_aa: CASSEGTSSNEQFF